Sequencing of this T cell receptor (beta chain) was carried out in a study of blood T cell repertoires in COVID-19 (dated by TCRdb to the early 2020s). For the wider study: The collaborator samples originated in the United States, Italy and Spain and spanned the acute and convalescent phases of COVID-19. Where available, HLA class I and class II types were taken from metadata supplied by the sample provider and were not determined by assay-based typing. Deeply sampled blood TCRbeta repertoires from subjects exposed to, actively infected with, or recovered from COVID-19 were included in the dataset. The repertoires were made available in a free public database intended to serve as a resource for research on the immune response to SARS-CoV-2. The material from the prospective study consisted of cDNA or gDNA derived from T cells, B-cell-depleted T cells, or PBMCs. A de-identified subject ID, COVID-19 status, age in years and sex were almost always included in the sample metadata. Samples came from the ongoing ImmuneRACE study (first 160 participants) plus 1,254 subjects from 6 global collaborators.

From cysteine to phenylalanine, the CDR3 is 14 amino acids long. The kept DNA is CDR3 alone, 42 bases in frame from the first base. V lost 5 bases and J lost 3 bases; the stretch between them is 14 bases long. Reading the germline V gene (reference sequence) gives CDR1 MNHEY and CDR2 SMNVEV. In the case of this clone: Its antigen has not been determined. Base qualities are not at hand, and no much larger clone is one base apart.

Enrolling through a virtual design, the prospective study's participants ranged in age from roughly 18 to 89 years and lived across 24 United States geographic areas. In the prospective study, participants were assigned to cohorts based on the clinical history participants reported in a screening survey and a study questionnaire. Recovered participants in ImmuneRACE Cohort 3 were defined by two consecutive negative NP/OP PCR tests, clearance by a healthcare professional, or resolution of symptoms. Each participant in the prospective study had whole blood, serum and a nasopharyngeal or oropharyngeal swab collected by mobile phlebotomists. Additional blood draws and questionnaires over a roughly two-month period could optionally be provided by prospective study participants. Before DNA extraction, prospective study blood samples were shipped either frozen or at room temperature. TCRbeta CDR3 regions were amplified from genomic DNA using the immunoSEQ Assay, a bias-controlled multiplex PCR. Under the source paper's analysis protocol: Within the assay, amplification of reference gene primers was used to estimate how many nucleated cells each sample contained. To quantify the absolute abundance of each unique TCRbeta CDR3 rearrangement, sequence reads were collapsed and filtered. For each sample, productive Simpson clonality was calculated as the square root of Simpson's diversity index across productive rearrangements. TCRdb took over this immuneACCESS table, retaining in-frame rearrangements with V and J assigned. Such tables are incomplete; in checked studies, under half of the missing clones stem from an unresolved V gene, and the remainder is unexplained. D and trimming come from the DNA, and the V and J calls and clone size come from that table. The sample yields about 330,000 clones; about 87% were counted once. The ten largest make up roughly 5.3% of the sample.

Summary of the overall study and its limitations: Clinical and demographic metadata were provided uncurated, with the amount varying by source and participant.

Here the chain combines TRBV27 and TRBJ2-7; TRBD2 is a weak D gene call, 5 bases matching. The sequence was obtained from a woman in her 30s who had recovered from COVID-19. Sequenced: PBMCs or T cells enriched from blood (not recorded which). DNA sequence: TGTGCCAGCAGTCACCCCGGGGATCTCTACGAGCAGTACTTC. This translates into CASSHPGDLYEQYF.